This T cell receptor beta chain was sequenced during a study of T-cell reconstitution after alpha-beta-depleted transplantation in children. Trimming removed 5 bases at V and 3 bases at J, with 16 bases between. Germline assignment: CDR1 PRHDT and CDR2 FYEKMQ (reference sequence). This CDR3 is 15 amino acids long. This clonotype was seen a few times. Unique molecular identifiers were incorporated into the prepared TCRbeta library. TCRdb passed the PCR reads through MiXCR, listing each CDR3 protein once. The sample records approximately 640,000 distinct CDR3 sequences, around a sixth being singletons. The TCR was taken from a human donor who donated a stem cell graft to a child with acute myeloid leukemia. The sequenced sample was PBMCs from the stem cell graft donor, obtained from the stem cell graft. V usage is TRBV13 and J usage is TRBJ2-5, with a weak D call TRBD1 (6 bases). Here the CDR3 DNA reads TGTGCCAGCAGCCTAGCCGGGACACCAAAAGAGACCCAGTACTTC. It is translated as CASSLAGTPKETQYF. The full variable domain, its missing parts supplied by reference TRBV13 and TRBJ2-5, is AAGVIQSPRHLIKEKRETATLKCYPIPRHDTVYWYQQGPGQDPQFLISFYEKMQSDKGSIPDRFSAQQFSDYHSELNMSSLELGDSALYFCASSLAGTPKETQYFGPGTRLLVL.